These T cell receptor beta chains were read from a single sample in a study of a mutant IDH1 vaccine in newly diagnosed glioma. No antigen has been assigned to these receptors. Only in-frame clones appear in the TCRdb table, and some are missing; sequencing was by immunoSEQ multiplex PCR. The table lists roughly 70,000 clones, approximately 84% of them singletons. Sequences were derived from PBMCs, sampled from a glioma patient whose treatment included an IDH1 peptide vaccine. The source is a woman aged 50 to 60 with glioma. Each CDR3 is given with its conserved first and last residue. Each record gives: J gene, D gene, V gene, clone size, CDR3 protein, CDR3 DNA. D genes are given only for firm matches. Expanded clones get a size class; other rows say once, few or many, or leave the size out.

TRBJ1-1 | TRBD1 | TRBV6-6 | - | CASSSPDRGTTEAFF | TGTGCCAGCAGTTCCCCCGACAGGGGGACGACTGAAGCTTTCTTT
TRBJ1-3 | - | TRBV4-2 | - | CASSQDPSSGNTIYF | TGTGCCAGCAGCCAAGATCCAAGCTCTGGAAACACCATATATTTT
TRBJ2-3 | - | TRBV6-6 | - | CASSYSTGSTHTQYF | TGTGCCAGCAGTTACTCGACAGGAAGCACCCATACGCAGTATTTT
TRBJ2-7 | - | TRBV2 | - | CASRVDFESRGEAYEQYF | TGTGCCAGCAGAGTCGACTTCGAGTCCCGCGGAGAAGCCTACGAGCAGTACTTC
TRBJ2-3 | TRBD2 | TRBV6-6 | - | CASSRETSGADTQYF | TGTGCCAGCAGTAGAGAGACTAGCGGGGCAGATACGCAGTATTTT
TRBJ2-7 | - | TRBV19 | - | CATSPLLRQTYEQYF | TGTGCCACCTCCCCCCTCTTGAGACAGACCTACGAGCAGTACTTC
TRBJ1-5 | - | TRBV5-6 | - | CASSFGTGVNQPQHF | TGTGCCAGCAGCTTCGGGACGGGGGTAAATCAGCCCCAGCATTTT
TRBJ2-7 | TRBD1 | TRBV5-1 | - | CASSLGPPGQGTYEQYF | TGCGCCAGCAGCTTGGGGCCACCGGGACAGGGAACCTACGAGCAGTACTTC
TRBJ1-2 | TRBD1 | TRBV4-1 | - | CASSQPGQGRANYGYTF | TGCGCCAGCAGCCAACCGGGACAGGGGAGAGCTAACTATGGCTACACCTTC
TRBJ1-5 | - | TRBV15 | few | CATSRDKGLNQPQHF | TGTGCCACCAGCAGAGATAAAGGACTAAATCAGCCCCAGCATTTT
TRBJ1-4 | - | TRBV6-4 | - | CASSAGRGEKLFF | TGTGCCAGCAGTGCGGGGCGGGGTGAAAAACTGTTTTTT
TRBJ1-5 | - | TRBV5-1 | - | CASSPDSSNQPQHF | TGCGCCAGCAGCCCGGACTCTAGCAATCAGCCCCAGCATTTT
TRBJ1-2 | - | TRBV2 | - | CASSEETGWRNYGYTF | TGTGCCAGCAGTGAAGAGACGGGGTGGCGTAACTATGGCTACACCTTC
TRBJ2-1 | - | TRBV27 | once | CASSFSPGINEQFF | TGTGCCAGCAGTTTCTCTCCAGGGATCAATGAGCAGTTCTTC
TRBJ1-2 | - | TRBV6-1 | - | CASSALGGMRYGYTF | TGTGCCAGCAGTGCCCTGGGGGGGATGAGGTATGGCTACACCTTC
TRBJ1-1 | TRBD1 | TRBV5-1 | - | CASSQDREIGEAFF | TGCGCCAGCAGCCAGGACAGGGAAATTGGTGAAGCTTTCTTT
TRBJ2-5 | TRBD2 | TRBV27 | - | CASSPRLAGETQYF | TGTGCCAGCAGTCCCAGACTAGCGGGAGAGACCCAGTACTTC
TRBJ2-2 | TRBD2 | TRBV9 | - | CASREGGNTGELFF | TGTGCCAGCCGGGAGGGGGGGAACACCGGGGAGCTGTTTTTT
TRBJ2-1 | - | TRBV9 | - | CASSVTPTHYNEQFF | TGTGCCAGCAGCGTAACTCCGACTCACTACAATGAGCAGTTCTTC
TRBJ1-2 | - | TRBV19 | - | CASSPLGPLGYTF | TGTGCCAGTAGTCCACTCGGGCCTCTTGGCTACACCTTC
TRBJ2-7 | TRBD1 | TRBV19 | - | CATKGVGRDRGPFGVLYEQYF | TGTGCCACCAAAGGGGTCGGCCGGGACAGGGGCCCTTTTGGGGTTTTATACGAGCAGTACTTC
TRBJ2-5 | TRBD2 | TRBV5-1 | - | CASSLRPLAGEETQYF | TGCGCCAGCAGCTTGCGGCCGCTAGCGGGGGAAGAGACCCAGTACTTC
TRBJ2-1 | TRBD2 | TRBV5-1 | - | CASSQKQAGGPEQFF | TGCGCCAGCAGTCAAAAACAAGCGGGGGGGCCGGAGCAGTTCTTC
TRBJ1-1 | - | TRBV21-1 | - | CAGRTGGTEAFF | TGTGCGGGGAGGACAGGGGGCACTGAAGCTTTCTTT
TRBJ2-7 | TRBD1 | TRBV7-9 | - | CASSKTTGDEQYF | TGTGCCAGCAGCAAAACTACAGGGGACGAGCAGTACTTC
TRBJ1-1 | - | TRBV5-8 | - | CASSFGSGSTEAFF | TGTGCCAGCAGCTTCGGTTCAGGCAGCACTGAAGCTTTCTTT
TRBJ1-3 | - | TRBV7-8 | - | CASRDSLHTGPGNTIYF | TGTGCCAGCAGAGATTCCCTACATACGGGGCCTGGAAACACCATATATTTT
TRBJ2-5 | - | TRBV7-9 | - | CASSLPRGTQETQYF | TGTGCCAGCAGCCTACCCCGGGGGACTCAAGAGACCCAGTACTTC
TRBJ2-7 | TRBD2 | TRBV7-8 | - | CASSWEGREQYF | TGTGCCAGCAGCTGGGAGGGCAGGGAGCAGTACTTC
TRBJ2-7 | - | TRBV2 | - | CASSEEFEQYF | TGTGCCAGCAGTGAGGAGTTCGAGCAGTACTTC
TRBJ2-1 | - | TRBV9 | - | CASSGGGTSYNEQFF | TGTGCCAGCAGCGGGGGGGGCACGTCCTACAATGAGCAGTTCTTC
TRBJ2-3 | - | TRBV6-5 | - | CASRYTDTQYF | TGTGCCAGCAGGTACACAGATACGCAGTATTTT
TRBJ1-2 | - | TRBV28 | - | CASKVRTHYGYTF | TGTGCCAGCAAAGTTCGGACACACTATGGCTACACCTTC
TRBJ1-5 | - | TRBV11-2 | - | CASSLDWGVGQPQHF | TGTGCCAGCAGCTTAGATTGGGGTGTAGGTCAGCCCCAGCATTTT
TRBJ1-4 | - | TRBV4-3 | - | CASSQDRGMGEKLFF | TGCGCCAGCAGCCAAGATCGAGGAATGGGTGAAAAACTGTTTTTT
TRBJ2-2 | - | TRBV27 | - | CASISHAGRSLAGELFF | TGTGCCAGCATAAGTCATGCGGGACGGAGCTTAGCCGGGGAGCTGTTTTTT
TRBJ1-1 | - | TRBV6-1 | - | CASILSTGDTEAFF | TGTGCCAGCATCCTCTCCACTGGGGACACTGAAGCTTTCTTT
TRBJ1-1 | - | TRBV19 | - | CASSPTKAEYMNTEAFF | TGTGCCAGTAGCCCAACAAAAGCGGAATACATGAACACTGAAGCTTTCTTT
TRBJ2-1 | TRBD2 | TRBV2 | once | CASSESRGTSGGHHYPNIYNEQFF | TGTGCCAGCAGTGAATCTAGGGGGACTAGCGGGGGGCATCACTACCCAAATATATACAATGAGCAGTTCTTC
TRBJ1-3 | - | TRBV9 | - | CASSPGSSGNTIYF | TGTGCCAGCAGCCCTGGGAGCTCTGGAAACACCATATATTTT
TRBJ1-2 | - | TRBV5-6 | once | CASSLGGNYGYTF | TGTGCCAGCAGCTTGGGTGGGAACTATGGCTACACCTTC
TRBJ1-2 | - | TRBV9 | - | CASSVESRPLYGYTF | TGTGCCAGCAGCGTAGAGAGCAGGCCTCTCTATGGCTACACCTTC
TRBJ1-1 | - | TRBV11-2 | - | CASSLVQGTNTEAFF | TGTGCCAGCAGCTTAGTTCAGGGCACGAACACTGAAGCTTTCTTT
TRBJ1-1 | - | TRBV20-1 | few | CSARGPAFF | TGCAGTGCTAGGGGTCCGGCTTTCTTT
TRBJ1-4 | - | TRBV5-1 | - | CASSGTGGGGEKLFF | TGCGCCAGCAGCGGGACCGGGGGTGGAGGTGAAAAGCTGTTTTTT
TRBJ2-7 | TRBD2 | TRBV6-5 | - | CASSPGGEYEQYF | TGTGCCAGCAGCCCGGGGGGGGAATACGAGCAGTACTTC
TRBJ1-4 | - | TRBV29-1 | - | CSAKRAGPTNEKLFF | TGCAGCGCCAAAAGAGCAGGGCCAACTAATGAAAAACTGTTTTTT
TRBJ1-5 | - | TRBV4-1 | - | CASGRTVDGQPQHF | TGCGCCAGCGGCCGGACGGTCGACGGGCAGCCCCAGCATTTT
TRBJ2-1 | - | TRBV4-2 | once | CASSQDLHEQFF | TGTGCCAGCAGCCAAGATCTCCATGAGCAGTTCTTC
TRBJ2-1 | - | TRBV9 | once | CASSVGGTGGNEQFF | TGTGCCAGCAGCGTAGGAGGGACCGGGGGCAATGAGCAGTTCTTC
TRBJ2-3 | TRBD2 | TRBV6-1 | - | CASSETSGGPDTQYF | TGTGCCAGCAGTGAGACTAGCGGGGGCCCAGATACGCAGTATTTT
TRBJ1-3 | - | TRBV19 | - | CATRVGNTIYF | TGTGCCACCAGGGTCGGAAACACCATATATTTT
TRBJ1-2 | - | TRBV7-6 | - | CASSSRLDGNYGYTF | TGTGCCAGCAGCTCGCGCTTGGACGGAAACTATGGCTACACCTTC
TRBJ2-7 | - | TRBV5-6 | - | CASSLQTHSYEQYF | TGTGCCAGCAGCTTGCAGACACATTCCTACGAGCAGTACTTC
TRBJ2-7 | TRBD2 | TRBV7-9 | - | CASSATSGANYEQYF | TGTGCCAGCAGCGCGACTAGCGGGGCGAACTACGAGCAGTACTTC
TRBJ2-2 | TRBD1 | TRBV19 | - | CASIWTGSTGELFF | TGTGCCAGTATCTGGACAGGGTCCACCGGGGAGCTGTTTTTT
TRBJ1-4 | - | TRBV19 | - | CASSSRGPPEKLFF | TGTGCCAGTAGTTCTAGGGGTCCTCCTGAAAAACTGTTTTTT
TRBJ1-4 | TRBD1 | TRBV10-3 | - | CAISSGQGDEKLFF | TGTGCCATCAGTAGCGGACAGGGAGATGAAAAACTGTTTTTT
TRBJ2-3 | - | TRBV7-3 | - | CASSLEYTSTDTQYF | TGTGCCAGCAGCTTGGAGTACACTAGCACAGATACGCAGTATTTT